Following are 20 T cell receptor beta chains from one sample sequenced in a study of CXCR3-negative and CXCR3-positive naive CD8 T cells. Overall study findings and caveats: Greater hydrophobicity was found in TRB CDR3s of CXCR3-positive naive cells than of CXCR3-negative naive cells.

Their recognized antigens are unknown. UMI labels and 5' RACE were used to prepare the TRB cDNA libraries. TCRdb re-analyzed the 5' RACE reads; it lists each CDR3 protein once, without DNA. The sample has over 95,000 distinct CDR3 sequences, and its top ten clones hold 0.36%. Sequencing was carried out using naive CXCR3+ CD8+ T cells from blood. Indicated subset: CD45RO-CCR7+CD27+CD95- naive CD8+ T cells expressing CXCR3 (TNR3+). Receptor source: a human donor in good health. Some clones in this sample may be carry-over from other donors' samples.

The V gene is TRBV7-2, the J gene TRBJ2-1. Germline V gene data show CDR1 as SGHTA and CDR2 as FQGNSA. The CDR3 extends over 13 amino acids. CDR3 in amino acids: CASSLVTSNEQFF.

This sequence joins TRBV3-1 and TRBJ1-1. CDR3 length equals 16 residues. CDR1 is LGHDT, CDR2 YNNKEL, per germline (reference sequence). CDR3 amino acids: CASSQDSGVMNTEAFF. Complete variable domain (other parts from reference TRBV3-1 and TRBJ1-1): DTAVSQTPKYLVTQMGNDKSIKCEQNLGHDTMYWYKQDSKKFLKIMFSYNNKELIINETVPNRFSPKSPDKAHLNLHINSLELGDSAVYFCASSQDSGVMNTEAFFGQGTRLTVV.

The V call is TRBV6-6, the J call TRBJ2-2; TCRdb selects TRBD2, and the lack of DNA leaves this call unchecked. CDR3 size: 18 residues. Germline V lookup: CDR1 MNHNY, CDR2 SVGAGI (reference sequence). The CDR3: CASSWTSGGHTNTGELFF.

The chain uses TRBV5-6 and TRBJ2-7; checking the TCRdb D call of TRBD1 is not possible without DNA. Germline values: CDR1 SGHDT, CDR2 YYEEEE. The CDR3 contains 13 residues. The CDR3 reads CASSLGANYEQYF.

The CDR3 loop reads CASSEGLSSYNEQFF. The rearrangement uses TRBV7-3 and TRBJ2-1. Germline V gives CDR1 SGHTA, CDR2 FQGTGA. This CDR3 spans 15 amino acids.

The V call is TRBV7-9, the J call TRBJ2-5; the TCRdb D gene call, TRBD2, has no DNA to confirm it. The CDR3 is 16 residues long. CDR1 is SEHNR and CDR2 is FQNEAQ in the germline V gene (reference sequence). This CDR3 reads CASSPRGGNYQETQYF.

J is TRBJ2-3 and V is TRBV29-1; there is no DNA to check the TCRdb D call of TRBD2. Germline V lookup: CDR1 SQVTM, CDR2 ANQGSEA. The length of the CDR3 is 17 residues. CDR3: CSVEDLGSGDFTDTQYF.

The V and J genes are TRBV7-9 and TRBJ1-5; absent DNA, TCRdb's TRBD1 call cannot be checked. This CDR3 region has 15 residues. Germline CDR1 reads SEHNR; CDR2 reads FQNEAQ (reference sequence). CDR3 in amino acids: CASSLGGQGVQPQHF.

CDR3 amino acids: CASSQDLGQPQHF. The chain has TRBV4-1 and TRBJ1-5. CDR1 and CDR2 (germline): MGHRA, YSYEKL. This CDR3 has 13 amino acids.

The chain has TRBV29-1 and TRBJ2-5; TCRdb's assignment of TRBD2 cannot be checked, as there is no DNA. The CDR3 has 15 residues. Germline CDR1 reads SQVTM; CDR2 reads ANQGSEA. CDR3 in amino acids: CSVVWWEGFLETQYF.

V gene TRBV14 combines with J gene TRBJ2-7; TCRdb selects TRBD1, and the lack of DNA leaves this call unchecked. Germline CDR1 is SGHDN and CDR2 is FVKESK. The CDR3 loop spans 16 amino acids. The CDR3 sequence is CASSQNPGQGTYEQYF.

This sequence joins TRBV12-3 or TRBV12-4 and TRBJ2-7; the TCRdb call, TRBD1, lacks DNA for checking. The CDR3 runs to 15 residues. The CDR3 spells CASRMSRDRTYEQYF.

J is TRBJ2-5 and V is TRBV11-2; TCRdb's D gene call, TRBD2, goes unchecked for lack of DNA. The germline V gene has CDR1 SGHAT and CDR2 FQNNGV. This CDR3 region has 18 residues. The CDR3 reads CASSLAPDLLASQETQYF. Drawing the rest from reference TRBV11-2 and TRBJ2-5, the complete variable domain is EAGVAQSPRYKIIEKRQSVAFWCNPISGHATLYWYQQILGQGPKLLIQFQNNGVVDDSQLPKDRFSAERLKGVDSTLKIQPAKLEDSAVYLCASSLAPDLLASQETQYFGPGTRLLVL.

The chain joins TRBV3-1 to TRBJ2-6; TCRdb calls TRBD1, which cannot be checked without DNA. Germline values: CDR1 LGHDT, CDR2 YNNKEL (reference sequence). The CDR3 has 21 residues. This chain's CDR3 is CASSQDSRDRALLFGANVLTF. Based on the CDR3 plus reference TRBV3-1 and TRBJ2-6, the full variable domain is DTAVSQTPKYLVTQMGNDKSIKCEQNLGHDTMYWYKQDSKKFLKIMFSYNNKELIINETVPNRFSPKSPDKAHLNLHINSLELGDSAVYFCASSQDSRDRALLFGANVLTFGAGSRLTVL.

This chain uses TRBV27 with TRBJ1-1; TCRdb lists TRBD1, though no DNA is available to test this call. Germline V gene data show CDR1 as MNHEY and CDR2 as SMNVEV (reference sequence). The CDR3 spans 15 residues. The CDR3 protein is CASFRGRLDNTEAFF.

The V call is TRBV5-1, the J call TRBJ2-7; TCRdb lists TRBD1, though no DNA is available to test this call. The CDR3 has 15 residues. Germline CDR1 SGHRS, CDR2 YFSETQ. CDR3 sequence reads: CASSLVQAPAYEQYF. Full variable domain (rest looked up from reference TRBV5-1 and TRBJ2-7): KAGVTQTPRYLIKTRGQQVTLSCSPISGHRSVSWYQQTPGQGLQFLFEYFSETQRNKGNFPGRFSGRQFSNSRSEMNVSTLELGDSALYLCASSLVQAPAYEQYFGPGTRLTVT.

Here the CDR3 reads CASSQTGTSGGAWYNEQFF. This chain connects TRBV5-1 to TRBJ2-1; TCRdb picks TRBD2, but there is no DNA to check that call. Germline CDR1 SGHRS, CDR2 YFSETQ. The CDR3 contains 19 residues.

The chain couples TRBV12-3 or TRBV12-4 to TRBJ2-5; TCRdb's D call, TRBD1, is unchecked because there is no DNA. The CDR3 has 17 amino acids. CDR3 sequence: CASSLAVARAGQETQYF.

This sequence joins TRBV29-1 and TRBJ2-2; TCRdb picks TRBD1, but there is no DNA to check that call. From germline, CDR1 is SQVTM and CDR2 ANQGSEA. This CDR3 region has 14 residues. CDR3 sequence reads: CSVARQTNTGELFF.

V is TRBV10-1 and J is TRBJ1-2; TCRdb's D call of TRBD1 is untestable without DNA. Germline CDR1 reads WNHNN; CDR2 reads SYGVQD (reference sequence). The CDR3 spans 14 residues. The CDR3 spells CASSPGQGIYGYTF.